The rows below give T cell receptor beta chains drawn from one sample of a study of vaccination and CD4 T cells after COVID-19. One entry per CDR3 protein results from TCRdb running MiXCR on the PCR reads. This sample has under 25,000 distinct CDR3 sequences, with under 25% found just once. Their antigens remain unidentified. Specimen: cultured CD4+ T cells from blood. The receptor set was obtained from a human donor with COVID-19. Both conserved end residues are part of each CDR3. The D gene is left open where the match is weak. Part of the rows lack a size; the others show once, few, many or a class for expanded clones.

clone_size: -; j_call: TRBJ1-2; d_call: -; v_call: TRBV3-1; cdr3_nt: TGTGCCAGCAGCCTGGGAAACAGAGCTAACTATGGCTACACCTTC; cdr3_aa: CASSLGNRANYGYTF
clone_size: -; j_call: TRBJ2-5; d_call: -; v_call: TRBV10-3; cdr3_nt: TGTGCCATCAGTGAGGGTGTTAGCCTAGAGACCCAGTACTTC; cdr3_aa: CAISEGVSLETQYF
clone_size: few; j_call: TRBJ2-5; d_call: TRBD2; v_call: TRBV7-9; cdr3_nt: TGTGCCAGCAGCTGGCCAGGCGGGGGACAAGAGACCCAGTACTTC; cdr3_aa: CASSWPGGGQETQYF
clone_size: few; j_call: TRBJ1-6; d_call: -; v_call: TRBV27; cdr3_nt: TGTGCCAGCAGCCCCGTGCCCCCACCCCTCCACTTT; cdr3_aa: CASSPVPPPLHF
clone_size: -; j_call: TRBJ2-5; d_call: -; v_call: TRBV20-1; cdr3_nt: TGCAGTGCTCCGAACAGGGTCCGAGGGGAGACCCAGTACTTC; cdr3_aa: CSAPNRVRGETQYF
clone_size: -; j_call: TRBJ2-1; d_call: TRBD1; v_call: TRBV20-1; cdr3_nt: TGCAGTGCTAGAGCAGGGGACAGGAAAAATGAGCAGTTCTTC; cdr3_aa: CSARAGDRKNEQFF
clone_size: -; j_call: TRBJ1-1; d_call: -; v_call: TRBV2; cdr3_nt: TGTGCCAGCAGCACGGACCAGAACACTGAAGCTTTCTTT; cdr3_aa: CASSTDQNTEAFF
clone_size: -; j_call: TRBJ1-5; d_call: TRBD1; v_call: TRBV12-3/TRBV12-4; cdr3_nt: TGTGCCAGCACCATGACAGGGAGCAATCAGCCCCAGCATTTT; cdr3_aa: CASTMTGSNQPQHF
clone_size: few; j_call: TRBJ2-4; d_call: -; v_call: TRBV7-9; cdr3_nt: TGTGCCAGCAGCTTAGATCCAGCGGAGACTCAGGGCATTCAGTACTTC; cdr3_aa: CASSLDPAETQGIQYF
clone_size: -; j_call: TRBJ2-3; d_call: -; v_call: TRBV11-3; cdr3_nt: TGTGCCAGCAGCTTAGTGGTTGATACGCAGTATTTT; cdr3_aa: CASSLVVDTQYF
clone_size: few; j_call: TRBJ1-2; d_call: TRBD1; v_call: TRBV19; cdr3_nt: TGTGCCAGTAGTATCGGAGGGACAGCCAGCTATGGCTACACCTTC; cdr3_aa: CASSIGGTASYGYTF
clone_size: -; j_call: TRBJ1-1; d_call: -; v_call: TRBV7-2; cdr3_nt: TGTGCCAGCAGCCCCGCGGACGGGGGTACTGAAGCTTTCTTT; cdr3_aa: CASSPADGGTEAFF
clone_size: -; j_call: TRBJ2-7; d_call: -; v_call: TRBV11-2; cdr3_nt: TGTGCCAGCAGCTTAGAGGGCAGATTATACGAGCAGTACTTC; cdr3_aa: CASSLEGRLYEQYF